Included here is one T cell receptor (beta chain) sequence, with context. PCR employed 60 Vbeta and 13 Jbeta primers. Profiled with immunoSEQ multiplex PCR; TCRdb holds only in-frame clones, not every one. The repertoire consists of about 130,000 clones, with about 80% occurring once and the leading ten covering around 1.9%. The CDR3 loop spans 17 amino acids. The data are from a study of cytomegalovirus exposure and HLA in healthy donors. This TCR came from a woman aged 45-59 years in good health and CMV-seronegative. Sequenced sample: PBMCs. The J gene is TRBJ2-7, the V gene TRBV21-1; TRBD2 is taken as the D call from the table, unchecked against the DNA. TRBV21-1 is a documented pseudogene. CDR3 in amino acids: CASSKGSLAGGPGEQYF. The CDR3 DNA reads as TGTGCCAGCAGCAAAGGGTCATTAGCGGGAGGGCCAGGTGAGCAGTACTTC.